This TCR beta chain derives from a study of T-cell reconstitution after alpha-beta-depleted transplantation in children listed by TCRdb under 2016. Concerning the study at large: Using TCR repertoire profiling, the study quantitatively followed how T-cell immune reconstitution unfolded in children after TCRalphabeta/CD19-depleted allogeneic hematopoietic cell transplantation. Overall results and qualifications from the work: Apparently early alphabetaT-cell count recovery about two months after transplant reportedly relied on only several hundred rapidly expanded clones derived from non-depleted graft cells. The high TCRbeta diversity at day 60 in some patients was ascribed to recipient T cells and intrathymic progenitors that had survived conditioning. Over subsequent months, a decline in hyperexpanded clone frequencies was noted, and after one year, T-cell counts and TCRbeta diversity were mostly ascribed to newly produced T cells.

V loses 2 bases of germline sequence and J loses 7 bases, and the interval between the two ends is 3 bases. Including the terminal cysteine and phenylalanine, the CDR3 comprises 11 residues. CDR3 DNA only is kept here, 33 bases in frame from base 1. The germline V gene provides CDR1 SGHRS and CDR2 YFSETQ. The receptor library was made with PCR. Data came from an Illumina HiSeq 2500. TCR libraries were prepared with molecular barcoding, using unique molecular identifiers to normalize TCRbeta repertoire quantification. Clones were called with MiXCR by TCRdb after fastp trimmed the public reads at Q25, and only in-frame beta chains were retained. Every CDR3 protein is listed once, alongside the most common genes and DNA of its rows. This sample lists approximately 190,000 distinct CDR3 sequences; about 6% were detected once. Jointly, the top ten make up roughly 4.5% of the sample. The treatment or condition label, read with the paper, signifies: allogeneic hematopoietic cell transplantation with graft depleted of TCRalphabeta T cells and CD19 B cells. Transplant recipients were children who received TCRalphabeta/CD19-depleted allogeneic hematopoietic cell grafts.

This clonotype is described as medium-sized (0.01 to 0.1%). The specificity of this receptor is unknown. No base-level quality is on record; no much larger clone is a single base apart. The chain links TRBV5-1 with TRBJ1-4; the D gene cannot be resolved reliably. The sample consisted of PBMCs, taken before TCRalphabeta/CD19-depleted stem cell transplant. This sequence was found in a girl under two years old with combined immunodeficiency, due to receive a stem cell transplant. The nucleotide sequence reads as follows: TGCGCCAGCAGCTTCGGTGAAAAACTGTTTTTT. Protein translation: CASSFGEKLFF. Joined to the reference TRBV5-1 and TRBJ1-4 proteins, this CDR3 gives the full variable domain: KAGVTQTPRYLIKTRGQQVTLSCSPISGHRSVSWYQQTPGQGLQFLFEYFSETQRNKGNFPGRFSGRQFSNSRSEMNVSTLELGDSALYLCASSFGEKLFFGSGTQLSVL.